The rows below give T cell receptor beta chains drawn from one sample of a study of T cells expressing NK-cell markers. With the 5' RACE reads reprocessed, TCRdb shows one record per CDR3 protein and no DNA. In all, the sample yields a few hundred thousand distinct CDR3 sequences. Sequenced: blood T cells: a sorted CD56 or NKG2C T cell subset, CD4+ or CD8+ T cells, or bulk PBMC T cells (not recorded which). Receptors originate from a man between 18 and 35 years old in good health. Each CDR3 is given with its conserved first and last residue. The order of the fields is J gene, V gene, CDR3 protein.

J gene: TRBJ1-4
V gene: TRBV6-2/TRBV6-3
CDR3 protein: CASSDRVGEKLFF

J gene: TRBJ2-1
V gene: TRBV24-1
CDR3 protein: CATSDSAARRTNEQFF

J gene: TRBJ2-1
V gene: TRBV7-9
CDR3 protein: CASRSGSSYNEQFF

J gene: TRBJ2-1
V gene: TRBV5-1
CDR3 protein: CASSLSPGAVGEQFF

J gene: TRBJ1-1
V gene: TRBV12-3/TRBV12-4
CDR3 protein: CASSPREGSNTEAFF

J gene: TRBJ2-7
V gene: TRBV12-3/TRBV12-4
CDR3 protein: CASLAGTGGPLLSYEQYF

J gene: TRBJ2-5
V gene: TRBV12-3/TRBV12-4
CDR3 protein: CASRGLAGETQYF

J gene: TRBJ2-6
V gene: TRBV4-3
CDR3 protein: CASSQVGGGNVLTF

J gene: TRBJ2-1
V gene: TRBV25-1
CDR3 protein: CASADQNYNEQFF

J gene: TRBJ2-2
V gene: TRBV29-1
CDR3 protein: CSVERTGGTGELFF

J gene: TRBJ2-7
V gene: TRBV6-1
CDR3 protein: CASSARDRGLGIYEQYF

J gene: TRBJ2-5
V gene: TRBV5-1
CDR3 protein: CASSSGVDSQETQYF

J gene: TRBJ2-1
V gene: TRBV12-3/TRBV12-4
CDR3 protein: CASSLRGLQNEQFF

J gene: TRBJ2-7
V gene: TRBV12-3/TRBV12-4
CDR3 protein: CASSLDIYEQYF

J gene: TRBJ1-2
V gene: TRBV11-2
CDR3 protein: CASSLDGQGANGYTF

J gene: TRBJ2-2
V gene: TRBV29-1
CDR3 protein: CSVGDSLNTGELFF

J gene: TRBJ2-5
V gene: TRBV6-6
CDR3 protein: CASSYRVLETQYF

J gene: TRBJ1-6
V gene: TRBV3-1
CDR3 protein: CASSPVVQGANSPLHF

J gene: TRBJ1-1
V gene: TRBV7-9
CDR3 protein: CASAGGISEAFF

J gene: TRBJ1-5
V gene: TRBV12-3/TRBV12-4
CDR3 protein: CASSLLLGEGENQPQHF

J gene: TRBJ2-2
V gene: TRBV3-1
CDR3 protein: CASSQEGLASTGELFF

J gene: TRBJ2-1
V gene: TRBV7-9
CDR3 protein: CASRSTSGDLYNEQFF

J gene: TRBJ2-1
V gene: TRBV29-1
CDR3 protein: CSVTRDRTRNEQFF

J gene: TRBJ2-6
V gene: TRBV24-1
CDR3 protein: CATSDPSGANVLTF

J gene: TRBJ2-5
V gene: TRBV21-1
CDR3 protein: CASSRATGQETQYF

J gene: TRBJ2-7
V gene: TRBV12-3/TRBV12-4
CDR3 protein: CASSLLLAGVEQYF

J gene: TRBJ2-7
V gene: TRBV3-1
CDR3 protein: CASSQEGASVEQYF

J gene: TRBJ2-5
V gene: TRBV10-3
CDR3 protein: CAISGTSGKETQYF

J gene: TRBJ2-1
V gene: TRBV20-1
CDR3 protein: CSARVVRQGRNEQFF

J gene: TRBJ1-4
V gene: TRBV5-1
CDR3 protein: CASSLLGETNEKLFF

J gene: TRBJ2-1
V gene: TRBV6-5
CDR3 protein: CASSYTISGRGEQFF

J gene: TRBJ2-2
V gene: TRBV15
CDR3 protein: CATSSTGESNTGELFF

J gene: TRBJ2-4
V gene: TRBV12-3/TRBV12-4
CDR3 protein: CASSNRGAIAKNIQYF

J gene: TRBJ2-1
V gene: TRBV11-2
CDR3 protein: CASSLGTVVHNEQFF

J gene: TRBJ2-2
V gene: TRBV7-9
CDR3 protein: CASSLVGGAGELFF

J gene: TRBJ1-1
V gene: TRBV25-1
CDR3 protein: CASSISQGAHTEAFF

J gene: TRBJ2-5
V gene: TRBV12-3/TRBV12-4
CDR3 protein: CASSFRLAGDKEMTQYF

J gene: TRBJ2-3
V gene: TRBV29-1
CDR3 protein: CSVEGGPATRADTQYF

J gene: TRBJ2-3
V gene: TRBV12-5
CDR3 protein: CASGLVQGVAGVPDTQYF

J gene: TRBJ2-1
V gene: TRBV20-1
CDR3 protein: CSALLWDSYQNEQFF

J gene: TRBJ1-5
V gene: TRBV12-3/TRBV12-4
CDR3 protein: CASRPTGEGQPQHF

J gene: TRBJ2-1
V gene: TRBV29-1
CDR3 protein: CSHRVGANSYNEQFF

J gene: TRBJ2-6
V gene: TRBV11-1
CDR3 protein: CASSPGTLVHSGANVLTF

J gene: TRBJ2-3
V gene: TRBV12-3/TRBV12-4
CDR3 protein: CASSLAGVNTQYF

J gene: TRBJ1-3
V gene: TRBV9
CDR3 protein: CASSVGPWGSSGNTIYF

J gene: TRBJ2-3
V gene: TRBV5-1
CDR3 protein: CASSWLLAGSTDTQYF

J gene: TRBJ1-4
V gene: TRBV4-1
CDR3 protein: CASRYPGGGEKLFF

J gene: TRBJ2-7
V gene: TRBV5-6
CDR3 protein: CASSLQGLDHYEQYF

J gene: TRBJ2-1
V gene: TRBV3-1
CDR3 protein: CASSRRGAGAYNEQFF

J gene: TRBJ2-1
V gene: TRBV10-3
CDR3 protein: CAIRRHLQGDEQFF

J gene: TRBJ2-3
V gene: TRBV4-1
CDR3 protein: CASSQLIGTSGNTDTQYF

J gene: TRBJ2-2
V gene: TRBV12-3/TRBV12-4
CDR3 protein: CASSSPEIYTGELFF